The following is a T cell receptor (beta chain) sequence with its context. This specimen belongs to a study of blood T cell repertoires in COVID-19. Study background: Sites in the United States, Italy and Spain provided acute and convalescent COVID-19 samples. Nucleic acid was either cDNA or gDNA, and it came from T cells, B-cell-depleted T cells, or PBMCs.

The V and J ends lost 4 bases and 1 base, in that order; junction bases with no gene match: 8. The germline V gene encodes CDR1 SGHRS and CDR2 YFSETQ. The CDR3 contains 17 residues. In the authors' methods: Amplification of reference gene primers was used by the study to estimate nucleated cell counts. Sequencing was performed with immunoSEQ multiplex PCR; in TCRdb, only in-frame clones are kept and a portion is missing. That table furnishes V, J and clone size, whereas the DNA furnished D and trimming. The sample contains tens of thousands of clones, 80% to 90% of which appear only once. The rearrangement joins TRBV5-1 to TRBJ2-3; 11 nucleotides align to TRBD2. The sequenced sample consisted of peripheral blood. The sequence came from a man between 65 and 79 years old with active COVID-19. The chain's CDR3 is CASSPLLAGGRTDTQYF. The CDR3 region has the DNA TGCGCCAGCAGCCCCCTTCTAGCGGGGGGCCGCACAGATACGCAGTATTTT.